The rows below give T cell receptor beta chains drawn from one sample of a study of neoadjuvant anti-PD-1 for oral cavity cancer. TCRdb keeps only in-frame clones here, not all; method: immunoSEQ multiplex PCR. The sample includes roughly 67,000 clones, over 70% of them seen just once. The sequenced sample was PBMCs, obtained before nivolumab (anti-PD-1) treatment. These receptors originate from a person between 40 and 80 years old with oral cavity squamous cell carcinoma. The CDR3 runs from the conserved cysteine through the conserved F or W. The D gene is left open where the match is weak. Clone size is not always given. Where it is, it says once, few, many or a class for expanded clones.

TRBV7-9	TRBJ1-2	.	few	CASTPVLGNYGYTF	TGTGCCAGCACCCCCGTGTTAGGGAACTATGGCTACACCTTC
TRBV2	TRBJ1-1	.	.	CASSEAGREAFF	TGTGCCAGCAGTGAGGCCGGCAGGGAAGCTTTCTTT
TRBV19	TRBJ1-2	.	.	CASRPRRGGDYGYTF	TGTGCCAGTAGACCCCGGAGGGGGGGCGACTATGGCTACACCTTC
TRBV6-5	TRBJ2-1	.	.	CASTQEGGVDEQFF	TGTGCCAGCACGCAGGAGGGGGGGGTGGATGAGCAGTTCTTC
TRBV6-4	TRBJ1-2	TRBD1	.	CASSEGQGSGYGYTF	TGTGCCAGCAGTGAGGGACAGGGGTCTGGCTATGGCTACACCTTC
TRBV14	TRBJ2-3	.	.	CASSQWTLGDTDTQYF	TGTGCCAGCAGCCAGTGGACGTTGGGGGACACAGATACGCAGTATTTT
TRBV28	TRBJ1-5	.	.	CASSIQVVYSNQPQHF	TGTGCCAGCAGTATACAAGTCGTTTATAGCAATCAGCCCCAGCATTTT
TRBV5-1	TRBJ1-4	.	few	CASSLGANREILFF	TGCGCCAGCAGCTTGGGGGCCAATCGAGAGATACTGTTTTTT
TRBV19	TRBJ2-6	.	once	CASSMPSLSGANVLTF	TGTGCCAGTAGTATGCCCTCACTCTCTGGGGCCAACGTCCTGACTTTC
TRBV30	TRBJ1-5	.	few	CAWSVGRTWGNQPQHF	TGTGCCTGGAGTGTCGGGCGGACATGGGGCAATCAGCCCCAGCATTTT
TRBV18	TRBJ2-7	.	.	CASSPLRGEWEKYSYEQYF	TGTGCCAGCTCACCACTGAGGGGCGAGTGGGAGAAATACTCCTACGAGCAGTACTTC
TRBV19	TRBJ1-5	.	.	CASSIMERVNQPQHF	TGTGCCAGTAGTATCATGGAGAGGGTCAATCAGCCCCAGCATTTT
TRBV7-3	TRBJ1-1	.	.	CASSWRDGSEAFF	TGTGCCAGCAGCTGGAGGGACGGCTCTGAAGCTTTCTTT
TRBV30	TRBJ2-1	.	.	CAWSENGGTYNEQFF	TGTGCCTGGAGTGAGAATGGGGGCACCTACAATGAGCAGTTCTTC
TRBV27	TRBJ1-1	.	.	CASSLDRLKNTEAFF	TGTGCCAGCAGTTTGGACAGACTAAAGAACACTGAAGCTTTCTTT
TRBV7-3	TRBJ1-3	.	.	CASSRDSGNTIYF	TGTGCCAGCTCCAGAGACAGCGGAAACACCATATATTTT
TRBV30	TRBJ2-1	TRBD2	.	CAWTGTRRWGSYNEQFF	TGTGCCTGGACCGGGACTAGGCGGTGGGGTTCCTACAATGAGCAGTTCTTC
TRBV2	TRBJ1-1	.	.	CAAGNTEAFF	TGTGCCGCGGGGAACACTGAAGCTTTCTTT
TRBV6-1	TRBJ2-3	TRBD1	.	CASSELAGGADTQYF	TGTGCCAGCAGTGAATTAGCAGGGGGAGCAGATACGCAGTATTTT
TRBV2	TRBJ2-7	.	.	CASSGGRGREGEQYF	TGTGCCAGCAGTGGGGGCAGGGGAAGGGAAGGCGAGCAGTACTTC
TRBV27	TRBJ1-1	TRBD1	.	CASSPTTGADTEAFF	TGTGCCAGCAGCCCTACGACAGGGGCCGACACTGAAGCTTTCTTT
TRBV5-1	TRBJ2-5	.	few	CASSLEPGSSRETQYF	TGCGCCAGCAGCCTCGAACCGGGATCTAGCAGAGAGACCCAGTACTTC
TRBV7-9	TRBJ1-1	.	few	CASSLRTATEAFF	TGTGCCAGCAGCTTAAGGACAGCGACTGAAGCTTTCTTT
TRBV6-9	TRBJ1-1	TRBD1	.	CASSYPGTGEAFF	TGTGCCAGCAGTTACCCTGGGACAGGCGAAGCTTTCTTT
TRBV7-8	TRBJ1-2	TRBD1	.	CASSLGAGQGTGYTF	TGTGCCAGCAGCTTAGGAGCGGGACAGGGAACTGGCTACACCTTC
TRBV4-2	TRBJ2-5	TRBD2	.	CASSQAGGETQYF	TGTGCCAGCAGCCAAGCGGGGGGGGAGACCCAGTACTTC
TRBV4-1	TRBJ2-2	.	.	CASSQDKWLTGELFF	TGCGCCAGCAGCCAAGACAAATGGCTCACCGGGGAGCTGTTTTTT
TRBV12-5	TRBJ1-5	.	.	CASGLVGHPQHF	TGTGCTAGTGGTTTGGTAGGGCACCCCCAGCATTTT
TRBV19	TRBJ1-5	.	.	CASSPWRVSSNQPQHF	TGTGCCAGTAGCCCGTGGAGGGTTTCGAGCAATCAGCCCCAGCATTTT
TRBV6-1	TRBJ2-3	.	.	CASRRPEGSADTQYF	TGTGCCAGCAGACGCCCCGAGGGTTCCGCAGATACGCAGTATTTT
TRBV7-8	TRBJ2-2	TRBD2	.	CASTWKRDHTGELFF	TGTGCCAGCACCTGGAAGCGGGACCACACCGGGGAGCTGTTTTTT
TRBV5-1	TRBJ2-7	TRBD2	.	CASSVAGALSYEQYF	TGCGCCAGCAGTGTAGCGGGAGCCCTTTCCTACGAGCAGTACTTC
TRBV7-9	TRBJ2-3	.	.	CASTFLVGYTDTQYF	TGTGCCAGCACCTTCCTGGTCGGGTACACAGATACGCAGTATTTT
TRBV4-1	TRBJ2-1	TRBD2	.	CASRRTSGIYSKQFF	TGCGCCAGCAGGAGGACTAGCGGGATCTACTCAAAGCAGTTCTTC
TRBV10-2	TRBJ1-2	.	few	CASSTGDYGYTF	TGCGCCAGCAGTACTGGCGACTATGGCTACACCTTC
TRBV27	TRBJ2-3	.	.	CASSYRLGTADTQYF	TGTGCCAGCAGTTATCGTCTTGGGACCGCAGATACGCAGTATTTT
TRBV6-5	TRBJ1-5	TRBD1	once	CASSRTGVSNQPQHF	TGTGCCAGCAGCCGGACAGGGGTTAGCAATCAGCCCCAGCATTTT
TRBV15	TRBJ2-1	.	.	CATSSIQLNNEQFF	TGTGCCACCAGCAGTATACAGCTCAACAATGAGCAGTTCTTC
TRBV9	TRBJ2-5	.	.	CASSVAVTSGHETQYF	TGTGCCAGCAGCGTAGCTGTGACATCGGGTCATGAGACCCAGTACTTC
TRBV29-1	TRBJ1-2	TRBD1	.	CSVHGTGKFYGYTF	TGCAGCGTTCATGGGACAGGAAAGTTCTATGGCTACACCTTC
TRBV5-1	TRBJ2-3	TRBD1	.	CASSAQGATDTQYF	TGCGCCAGCAGTGCACAGGGGGCAACAGATACGCAGTATTTT
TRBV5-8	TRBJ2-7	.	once	CASSFGGSYEQYF	TGTGCCAGCAGCTTCGGGGGCTCCTACGAGCAGTACTTC
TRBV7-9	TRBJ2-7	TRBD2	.	CASSSRLAGRYEQYF	TGTGCCAGCAGCTCCAGACTAGCGGGAAGGTACGAGCAGTACTTC
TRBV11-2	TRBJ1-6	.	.	CASSFGLLSGGNWPLHF	TGTGCCAGCAGCTTCGGGCTCCTGTCGGGCGGGAACTGGCCCCTCCACTTT
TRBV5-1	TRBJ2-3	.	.	CASSPYPGPTYGTQYF	TGCGCCAGCAGCCCCTACCCGGGGCCTACATACGGTACGCAGTATTTT
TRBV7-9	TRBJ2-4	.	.	CASSPGGSGNIQYF	TGTGCCAGCAGCCCTGGGGGCTCTGGGAACATTCAGTACTTC
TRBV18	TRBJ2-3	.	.	CASSPQGKGADTQYF	TGTGCCAGCTCACCACAAGGGAAAGGGGCAGATACGCAGTATTTT
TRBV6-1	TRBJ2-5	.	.	CASSDYRVLGETQYF	TGTGCCAGCAGTGATTACAGGGTTTTAGGAGAGACCCAGTACTTC
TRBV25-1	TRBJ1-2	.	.	CASSDPQVRTGYTF	TGTGCCAGCAGTGATCCCCAAGTCCGCACCGGCTACACCTTC
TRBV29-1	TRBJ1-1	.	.	CSVDPRQNTEAFF	TGCAGCGTTGACCCCCGACAGAACACTGAAGCTTTCTTT